One sample yielded the 11 T cell receptor beta chains listed below, sequenced in a study of T cell responses to AZD1222 COVID-19 vaccine. Produced via immunoSEQ multiplex PCR; TCRdb's table is partial and in-frame only. The sample comprises around 100,000 clones, 90% of which are singletons, and about 5% rests with the top ten. The source was peripheral blood, collected on day 0 of AZD1222 vaccination. The receptors originated from an adult in good health.

V usage is TRBV28 and J usage is TRBJ2-7; D not certain. The ends were cut back, 6 bases at V and 3 bases at J, with 9 bases in the middle. This CDR3 contains 12 residues. Germline assignment: CDR1 MDHEN and CDR2 SYDVKM. Here the CDR3 DNA reads TGTGCCAGCAGAAACACTTACTACGAGCAGTACTTC. Translating it yields CASRNTYYEQYF.

The chain employs TRBV11-2 and TRBJ2-7, with D tentatively TRBD1 (6 bases). CDR3 size: 15 residues. Germline V CDR1 and CDR2: SGHAT, FQNNGV. V was clipped by 0 bases and J by 2 bases, with 11 bases between them. CDR3 nucleotides: TGTGCCAGCAGCTTAGATCCTGGGACAACCTACGAGCAGTACTTC. Protein sequence: CASSLDPGTTYEQYF. The full variable domain, in which reference TRBV11-2 and TRBJ2-7 provide the parts outside the CDR3, is EAGVAQSPRYKIIEKRQSVAFWCNPISGHATLYWYQQILGQGPKLLIQFQNNGVVDDSQLPKDRFSAERLKGVDSTLKIQPAKLEDSAVYLCASSLDPGTTYEQYFGPGTRLTVT.

V gene TRBV27 combines with J gene TRBJ1-2; D gene unclear. Trimming removed 5 bases from V and 4 bases from J, with 11 bases in between. The germline V gene has CDR1 MNHEY and CDR2 SMNVEV (reference sequence). The CDR3 covers 13 residues. The CDR3 here is CASSPSLVYGYTF. The DNA of the CDR3 is TGTGCCAGCAGTCCTAGCCTGGTCTATGGCTACACCTTC.

J is TRBJ2-3 and V is TRBV10-3; TRBD1 is a possible D gene (6 bases). Trimming pared 6 bases from V and 3 bases from J, leaving 13 bases between. There are 14 residues in the CDR3. In germline, CDR1 is ENHRY, CDR2 SYGVKD. In nucleotides, the CDR3 is TGTGCCATCAGGCCGGGACAACCTACAGATACGCAGTATTTT. It yields the protein CAIRPGQPTDTQYF.

This clone was seen once. The CDR3 here is CAISEPTGYGYTF. CDR3 nucleotides: TGTGCCATCAGTGAGCCGACCGGTTATGGCTACACCTTC. This chain uses TRBV10-3 with TRBJ1-2; no clear D gene. The CDR3 extends over 13 amino acids. Deletions cut 2 bases from V and 5 bases from J, with 9 bases between. The germline CDR1 and CDR2 sequences are ENHRY and SYGVKD.

The V call is TRBV30, the J call TRBJ2-3; D is unresolved. CDR1 is GTSNPN and CDR2 is SVGIG in the germline V gene (reference sequence). V lost 1 base to trimming and J lost 2 bases, with 7 bases between them. CDR3 size: 13 residues. The CDR3 here is CAWSGANTDTQYF. The CDR3, as DNA: TGTGCCTGGAGTGGCGCAAACACAGATACGCAGTATTTT. Full variable domain (missing parts from reference TRBV30 and TRBJ2-3): SQTIHQWPATLVQPVGSPLSLECTVEGTSNPNLYWYRQAAGRGLQLLFYSVGIGQISSEVPQNLSASRPQDRQFILSSKKLLLSDSGFYLCAWSGANTDTQYFGPGTRLTVL.

This chain's CDR3 is CASSLAGNSGNTIYF. In DNA, the CDR3 is TGTGCCAGCAGCCTCGCCGGTAACTCTGGAAACACCATATATTTT. This rearrangement joins TRBV7-3 to TRBJ1-3, with D uncertain. CDR3 length: 15 amino acids. Looked up from germline, CDR1 is SGHTA and CDR2 is FQGTGA. V was pared by 5 bases and J by 0 bases, with 11 bases between.

This chain uses TRBV11-3 with TRBJ2-1; TRBD2 matches at 9 bases. Germline CDR1 and CDR2: SGHNT and YENEEA. V was clipped by 5 bases and J by 7 bases; unmatched bases: 9. The CDR3 covers 15 residues. In nucleotides, the CDR3 is TGTGCCAGCAGCCCTGGGACTAGCCTCGGGAATGAGCAGTTCTTC. This gives the protein CASSPGTSLGNEQFF.

This chain connects TRBV7-2 to TRBJ2-3; maybe TRBD1 (6 bases). Per germline, CDR1 SGHTA and CDR2 FQGNSA. The V and J ends lost 3 bases and 1 base respectively, with 11 bases between them. The CDR3 has 15 amino acids. The CDR3 loop reads CASSFGRGRTDTQYF. As DNA, the CDR3 is TGTGCCAGCAGCTTCGGCAGGGGCCGCACAGATACGCAGTATTTT.

This chain uses TRBV19 with TRBJ2-2, with TRBD2 matching over 8 bases. Germline V gives CDR1 LNHDA, CDR2 SQIVND (reference sequence). Trimming removed 6 bases from V and 4 bases from J; junction bases left unmatched: 7. The CDR3 is 15 residues long. CDR3 in amino acids: CASSSYSGATGELFF. In DNA, the CDR3 is TGTGCCAGTAGCAGCTATAGCGGGGCCACCGGGGAGCTGTTTTTT.

The chain links TRBV28 to TRBJ1-2; possible D gene TRBD1, 6 bases. The germline gives CDR1 MDHEN, CDR2 SYDVKM. Trimming took 8 bases from V and 1 from J, leaving 11 bases between them. The CDR3 runs 13 residues. The CDR3 sequence: CASRDTDNYGYTF. CDR3 DNA: TGTGCCAGCCGGGACACCGATAACTATGGCTACACCTTC.